Included here is one T cell receptor (beta chain) sequence, with context. What it binds is not known. This sample is part of a study of beta chain features in type 1 diabetes. Study information: Examined across all samples were about 110,000,000 sorted cells.

Trimming removed 6 bases from V and 3 bases from J, with 9 bases in between. CDR3 length equals 12 residues. Germline CDR1 reads MNHNY; CDR2 reads SVGAGI (reference sequence). The study reverse transcribed the entire isolated RNA, so it sequenced expressed TCRB transcripts. The data were produced by immunoSEQ multiplex PCR, yet TCRdb's version contains in-frame clones alone and is incomplete. The sample lists 200,000 to 300,000 clones; 20% were seen once. Study findings and constraints: Moderate yet significant TCRB CDR3 shortening was seen in Type 1 diabetes patients in all four CD4+ subsets.

The chain is built from TRBV6-6 and TRBJ2-7; TRBD1 is a possible D gene (6 bases). The sequence was obtained from a middle-aged woman with type 1 diabetes. Sequencing was carried out using naive CD4+ T cells from blood. The CDR3: CASSQDSYEQYF. Here the CDR3 DNA reads TGTGCCAGCAGCCAGGACAGCTACGAGCAGTACTTC.